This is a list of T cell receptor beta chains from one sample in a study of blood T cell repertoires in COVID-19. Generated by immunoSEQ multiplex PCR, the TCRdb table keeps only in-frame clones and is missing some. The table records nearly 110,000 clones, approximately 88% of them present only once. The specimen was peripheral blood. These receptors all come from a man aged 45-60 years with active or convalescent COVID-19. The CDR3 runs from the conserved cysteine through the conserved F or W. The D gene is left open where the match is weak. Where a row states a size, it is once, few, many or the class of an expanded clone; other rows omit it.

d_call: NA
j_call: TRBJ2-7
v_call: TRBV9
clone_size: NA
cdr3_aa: CASSVGQADSYEQYF
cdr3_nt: TGTGCCAGCAGCGTAGGCCAGGCTGACTCCTACGAGCAGTACTTC

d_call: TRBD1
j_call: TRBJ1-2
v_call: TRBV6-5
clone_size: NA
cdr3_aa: CASSFNRGYGYTF
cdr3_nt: TGTGCCAGCAGTTTCAACAGGGGGTATGGCTACACCTTC

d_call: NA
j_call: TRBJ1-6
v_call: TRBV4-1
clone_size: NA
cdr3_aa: CASSHADRTGNSPLHF
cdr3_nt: TGCGCCAGCAGCCATGCCGACAGGACTGGTAATTCACCCCTCCACTTT

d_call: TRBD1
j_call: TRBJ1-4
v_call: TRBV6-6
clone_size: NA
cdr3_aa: CASSSRGQANEKLFF
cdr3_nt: TGTGCCAGCAGTTCCCGGGGACAGGCTAATGAAAAACTGTTTTTT

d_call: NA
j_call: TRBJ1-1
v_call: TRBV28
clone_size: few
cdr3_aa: CASRYFSLPGGGNTEAFF
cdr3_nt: TGTGCCAGCAGATATTTCAGCCTACCTGGGGGGGGGAACACTGAAGCTTTCTTT

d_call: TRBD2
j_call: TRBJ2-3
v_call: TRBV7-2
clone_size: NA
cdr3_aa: CASSWGGTTDTQYF
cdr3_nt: TGTGCCAGCAGCTGGGGGGGGACGACAGATACGCAGTATTTT

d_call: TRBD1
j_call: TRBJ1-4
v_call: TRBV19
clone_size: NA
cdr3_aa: CASSIEAPTGPNEKLFF
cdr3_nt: TGTGCCAGTAGTATAGAGGCCCCGACAGGGCCGAATGAAAAACTGTTTTTT

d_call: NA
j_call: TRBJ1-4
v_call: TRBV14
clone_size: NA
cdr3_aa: CASRRQVNEKLFF
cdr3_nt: TGTGCCAGCAGGAGACAAGTAAATGAAAAACTGTTTTTT

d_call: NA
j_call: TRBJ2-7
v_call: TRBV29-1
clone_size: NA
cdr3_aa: CSARGLSYEQYF
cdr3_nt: TGCAGCGCTCGGGGTCTCTCCTACGAGCAGTACTTC

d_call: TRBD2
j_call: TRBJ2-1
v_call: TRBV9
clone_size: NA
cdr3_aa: CASSPTSGTYNEQFF
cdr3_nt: TGTGCCAGCAGCCCGACGAGCGGGACCTACAATGAGCAGTTCTTC

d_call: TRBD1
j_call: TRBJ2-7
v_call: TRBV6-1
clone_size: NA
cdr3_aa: CASSERTGGGYEQYF
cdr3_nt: TGTGCCAGCAGTGAAAGGACAGGGGGTGGTTACGAGCAGTACTTC

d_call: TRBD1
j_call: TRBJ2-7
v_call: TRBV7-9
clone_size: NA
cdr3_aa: CASTAYGTAYEQYF
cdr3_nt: TGTGCCAGCACCGCTTACGGGACAGCTTACGAGCAGTACTTC

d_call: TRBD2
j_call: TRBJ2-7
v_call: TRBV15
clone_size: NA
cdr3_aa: CATSSSRDGRAGYEQYF
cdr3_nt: TGTGCCACCAGCAGCAGCCGTGACGGGAGGGCCGGCTACGAGCAGTACTTC

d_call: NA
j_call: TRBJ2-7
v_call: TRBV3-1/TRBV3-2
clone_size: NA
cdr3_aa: CASSQDPGYEQYF
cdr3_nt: TGTGCCAGCAGCCAAGATCCGGGCTACGAGCAGTACTTC

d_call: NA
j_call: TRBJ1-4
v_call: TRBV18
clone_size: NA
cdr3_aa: CASSPAGEGEKLFF
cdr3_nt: TGTGCCAGCTCACCGGCTGGAGAGGGTGAAAAACTGTTTTTT

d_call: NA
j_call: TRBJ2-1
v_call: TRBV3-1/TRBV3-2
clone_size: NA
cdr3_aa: CASSLPGRREQFF
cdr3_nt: TGTGCCAGCAGCCTACCAGGTAGACGGGAGCAGTTCTTC

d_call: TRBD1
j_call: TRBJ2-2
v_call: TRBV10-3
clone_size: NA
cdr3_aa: CATRGTGGFGELFF
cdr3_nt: TGTGCCACCAGGGGGACAGGGGGCTTCGGGGAGCTGTTTTTT

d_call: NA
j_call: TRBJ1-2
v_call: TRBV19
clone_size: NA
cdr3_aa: CASSREAAYGYTF
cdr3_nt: TGTGCCAGTAGTAGGGAAGCGGCATATGGCTACACCTTC

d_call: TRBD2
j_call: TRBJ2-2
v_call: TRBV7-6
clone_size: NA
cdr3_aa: CASSSAGGWNTGELFF
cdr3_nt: TGTGCCAGCAGCTCGGCGGGAGGATGGAACACCGGGGAGCTGTTTTTT

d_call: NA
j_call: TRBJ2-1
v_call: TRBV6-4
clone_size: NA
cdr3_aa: CASSAPGSSYNEQFF
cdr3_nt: TGTGCCAGCAGCGCCCCTGGGAGCTCCTACAATGAGCAGTTCTTC

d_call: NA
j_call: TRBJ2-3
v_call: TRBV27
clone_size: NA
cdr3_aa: CASSSYQGTDTQYF
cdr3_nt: TGTGCCAGCAGTTCTTACCAGGGAACGGATACGCAGTATTTT

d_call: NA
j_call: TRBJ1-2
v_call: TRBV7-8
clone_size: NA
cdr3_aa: CASSLAASIGDGGYTF
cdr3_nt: TGTGCCAGCAGCTTAGCGGCCTCAATAGGGGATGGTGGCTACACCTTC

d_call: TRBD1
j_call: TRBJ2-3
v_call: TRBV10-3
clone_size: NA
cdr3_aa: CAIRLQGADTQYF
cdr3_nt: TGTGCCATCAGACTACAGGGGGCAGATACGCAGTATTTT

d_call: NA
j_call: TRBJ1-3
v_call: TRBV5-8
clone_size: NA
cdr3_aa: CASSFEIGNTIYF
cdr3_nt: TGTGCCAGCAGCTTCGAGATTGGAAACACCATATATTTT

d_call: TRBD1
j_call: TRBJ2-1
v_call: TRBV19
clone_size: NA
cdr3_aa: CASRPGQGLHEQFF
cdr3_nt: TGTGCCAGTAGACCGGGACAGGGATTACATGAGCAGTTCTTC

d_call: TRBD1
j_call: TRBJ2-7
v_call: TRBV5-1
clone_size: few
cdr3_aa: CASSRDSPIEQYF
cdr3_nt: TGCGCCAGCTCCCGGGACAGCCCCATCGAGCAGTACTTC

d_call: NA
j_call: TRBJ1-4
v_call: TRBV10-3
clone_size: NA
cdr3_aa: CAVGSLRGEKLFF
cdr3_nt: TGTGCCGTCGGGTCCCTTAGAGGTGAAAAACTGTTTTTT

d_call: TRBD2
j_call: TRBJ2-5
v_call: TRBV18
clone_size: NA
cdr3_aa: CASSLRGGSAQETQYF
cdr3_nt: TGTGCCAGCTCACTCCGAGGCGGGAGTGCTCAAGAGACCCAGTACTTC

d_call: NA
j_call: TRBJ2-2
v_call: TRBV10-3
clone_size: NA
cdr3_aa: CAISVRLQANTGELFF
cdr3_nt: TGTGCCATCAGTGTTAGGTTGCAGGCGAACACCGGGGAGCTGTTTTTT

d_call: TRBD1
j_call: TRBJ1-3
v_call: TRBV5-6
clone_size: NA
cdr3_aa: CASSPISGTGLNGNTIYF
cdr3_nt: TGTGCCAGCAGCCCTATCTCCGGGACAGGGCTTAACGGAAACACCATATATTTT

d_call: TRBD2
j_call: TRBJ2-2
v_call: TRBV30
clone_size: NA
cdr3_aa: CAWTGLAETGELFF
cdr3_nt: TGTGCCTGGACAGGACTAGCGGAAACCGGGGAGCTGTTTTTT

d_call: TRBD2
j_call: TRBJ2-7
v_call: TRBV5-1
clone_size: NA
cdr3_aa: CASSTLPSGTTYEQYF
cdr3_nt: TGCGCCAGCAGCACCCTACCTAGCGGCACAACCTACGAGCAGTACTTC

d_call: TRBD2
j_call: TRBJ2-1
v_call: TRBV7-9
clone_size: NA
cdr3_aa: CASSLTSGYNEQFF
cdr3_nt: TGTGCCAGCAGCTTGACTAGCGGCTACAATGAGCAGTTCTTC

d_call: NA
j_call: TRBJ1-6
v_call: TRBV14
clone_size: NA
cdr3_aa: CASSQDRKQGEEASPLHF
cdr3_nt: TGTGCCAGCAGCCAAGATCGGAAACAGGGAGAGGAGGCTTCACCCCTCCACTTT

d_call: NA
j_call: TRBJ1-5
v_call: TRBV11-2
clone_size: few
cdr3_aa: CASSPAGGSNQPQHF
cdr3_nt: TGTGCCAGCAGCCCCGCGGGTGGGAGCAATCAGCCCCAGCATTTT

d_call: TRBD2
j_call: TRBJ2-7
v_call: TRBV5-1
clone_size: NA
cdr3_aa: CASSLAVRGVGEQYF
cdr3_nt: TGCGCCAGCAGCTTGGCTGTGCGGGGGGTAGGGGAGCAGTACTTC

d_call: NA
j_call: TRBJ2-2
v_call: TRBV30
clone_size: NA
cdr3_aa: CAWSQGPNTGELFF
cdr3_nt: TGTGCCTGGAGTCAGGGGCCGAACACCGGGGAGCTGTTTTTT

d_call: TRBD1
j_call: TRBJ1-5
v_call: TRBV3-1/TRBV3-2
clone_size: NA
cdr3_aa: CASSRGTGNQPQHF
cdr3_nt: TGTGCCAGCAGCCGAGGGACAGGCAATCAGCCCCAGCATTTT

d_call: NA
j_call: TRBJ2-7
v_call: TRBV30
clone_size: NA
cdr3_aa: CAWSGGRGEQYF
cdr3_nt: TGTGCCTGGAGTGGTGGTCGGGGCGAGCAGTACTTC